This T cell receptor beta chain was recorded in a study of blood T cell repertoires in COVID-19. In the authors' workflow: Nucleated cell number was recorded as an estimate derived from reference gene primer amplification. Generated by immunoSEQ multiplex PCR, the TCRdb table keeps only in-frame clones and is missing some. The V and J calls and clone size were taken over from that table, and D and trimming were inferred from the DNA. The profile covers about 230,000 clones, with approximately 85% appearing a single time and 0.85% to 1% taken by the ten largest. V was cut by 0 bases and J by 9 bases, with 22 bases left in between. The CDR3 covers 17 residues. The V gene's germline CDR1 is SGHNT and CDR2 YYREEE (reference sequence).

The source of this sequence is a man aged 35 to 55 with acute or convalescent COVID-19. V gene TRBV5-4 combines with J gene TRBJ2-1; tentative D call: TRBD2 (6 bases). Sequenced material: peripheral blood. The CDR3 reads CASSLDFAGSIGGEQFF. CDR3 DNA sequence: TGTGCCAGCAGCTTGGACTTCGCGGGGAGCATTGGGGGTGAGCAGTTCTTC.